One and the same sample provided the 25 T cell receptor beta chains below, sequenced in a study of human T cells and chemical hapten exposure. TCRdb re-called the RACE reads with MiXCR, one entry per CDR3 protein. The sample holds roughly 100,000 distinct CDR3 sequences, less than 40% seen once. Documented time point: patch test 3, about 24 weeks after DPC sensitization. Treatment denoted: therapeutic diphenylcyclopropenone sensitization with weekly scalp DPC. Source: whole blood, taken in connection with sensitization to the hapten diphenylcyclopropenone (DPC). These receptors were obtained from a man aged 40-55 years with alopecia areata. Some clones in this sample may be carry-over from other donors' samples.

The chain couples TRBV4-1 to TRBJ2-4, with 8 positions matching TRBD2. Germline lookup yields CDR1 MGHRA and CDR2 YSYEKL. The CDR3 runs to 16 residues. J lost 2 bases, V lost 0 bases, and 3 bases had no gene match. The CDR3 spells CASSQEGGRTKNIQYF. The CDR3 DNA follows: TGCGCCAGCAGCCAAGAAGGCGGGAGGACCAAAAACATTCAGTACTTC.

This clonotype was counted once. The V gene is TRBV6-5, the J gene TRBJ2-5, with D hard to call. The CDR3 is 14 amino acids. The germline gives CDR1 MNHEY, CDR2 SVGAGI. V lost 2 bases and J lost 5, with 12 bases in between. The CDR3 region is CASSYVGESETQYF. In nucleotides, the CDR3 is TGTGCCAGCAGTTACGTCGGAGAGTCGGAGACCCAGTACTTC.

This clonotype was counted a few times. The rearrangement joins TRBV3-1 to TRBJ2-7; the match to TRBD2 covers 10 bases. The CDR3 runs 15 residues. The germline V gene has CDR1 LGHDT and CDR2 YNNKEL (reference sequence). V lost 1 base, J lost 7 bases, and 7 bases stayed unmatched. CDR3 protein: CASSQGVLAGVEQYF. The CDR3 DNA reads TGTGCCAGCAGCCAAGGTGTTCTAGCGGGAGTGGAGCAGTACTTC.

The chain carries TRBV5-6 and TRBJ2-3; possible D gene TRBD2, 6 bases. Trimming pared 3 bases from V and 1 base from J, leaving 21 bases between. The CDR3 length is 18 residues. The germline V gene has CDR1 SGHDT and CDR2 YYEEEE. Here the CDR3 DNA reads TGTGCCAGCAGCTCAGGGTCGGTCGCGGGGAGAGGCACAGATACGCAGTATTTT. Its translation: CASSSGSVAGRGTDTQYF.

The chain uses TRBV12-3 or TRBV12-4 and TRBJ2-3; TRBD2 is a possible D gene (5 bases). The CDR3 has 16 residues. Trimming took 6 bases from V and 1 from J, leaving 17 bases between them. This chain's CDR3 is CASSFPYERGTDTQYF. The CDR3 DNA reads as TGTGCCAGCAGCTTCCCCTACGAGAGGGGCACAGATACGCAGTATTTT.

The chain carries TRBV12-3 or TRBV12-4 and TRBJ2-5, with D perhaps TRBD1 (6 bases). There are 16 residues in the CDR3. V was clipped by 6 bases and J by 0 bases, with 17 bases between them. The CDR3 DNA sequence: TGTGCCAGCAGCCCCCAGGGGATGGGGTACCAAGAGACCCAGTACTTC. As protein: CASSPQGMGYQETQYF.

The chain couples TRBV6-2 or TRBV6-3 to TRBJ2-7; D is perhaps TRBD1 (5 bases). The germline V gene has CDR1 MNHEY and CDR2 SVGEGT. V lost 6 bases and J lost 5, with 11 bases in between. This CDR3 spans 12 amino acids. The CDR3 nucleotides read TGTGCCAGCAGAACTCAGGGCAACGAGCAGTACTTC. Translation: CASRTQGNEQYF.

The V gene is TRBV20-1, the J gene TRBJ2-5; TRBD2 matches 7 bases. Germline CDR1 DFQATT, CDR2 SNEGSKA (reference sequence). V dropped 4 bases and J dropped 5; count of bases not matched to a gene: 10. The CDR3 runs 14 residues. CDR3 residues: CSANVEGEGETQYF. CDR3 in DNA: TGCAGTGCTAACGTCGAAGGGGAGGGCGAGACCCAGTACTTC.

The genes are TRBV7-2 and TRBJ2-3; D is ambiguous. Per the germline V gene, CDR1 is SGHTA and CDR2 is FQGNSA. The CDR3 runs to 15 residues. V lost 1 base and J 3 bases, leaving 11 bases between the germline ends. For the CDR3, the DNA is TGTGCCAGCAGCTTAGATCTAACGCGGACAGATACGCAGTATTTT. Amino acid sequence: CASSLDLTRTDTQYF.

This clonotype was seen more than once but under ten times. V is TRBV5-1 and J is TRBJ1-1; D gene uncertain. Trimming removed 1 base at V and 4 bases at J, with 11 bases between. The CDR3 is made up of 14 amino acids. The germline gives CDR1 SGHRS, CDR2 YFSETQ. CDR3 amino acids: CASSLSPGSTEAFF. CDR3 bases: TGCGCCAGCAGCTTGAGTCCGGGGAGCACTGAAGCTTTCTTT.

This sequence joins TRBV12-3 or TRBV12-4 and TRBJ2-3; perhaps TRBD2 as D (6 bases). This CDR3 is 14 amino acids long. Trimming left V 5 bases short and J 0 bases short, with 9 bases between. The CDR3 DNA follows: TGTGCCAGCAGTGTTGGGACTAGCACAGATACGCAGTATTTT. Translation: CASSVGTSTDTQYF.

The chain couples TRBV20-1 to TRBJ2-3, with D possibly matching TRBD2 (6 bases). V shed 6 bases and J shed 4 bases, with 20 bases lying between them. Germline V gene lookup returns CDR1 DFQATT and CDR2 SNEGSKA (reference sequence). The CDR3 length is 15 residues. CDR3 loop: CSALGLSLGPDTQYF. The CDR3 nucleotides read TGCAGTGCCCTGGGACTTTCGTTAGGACCAGATACGCAGTATTTT.

This clonotype has more than one count but fewer than ten. The V and J genes are TRBV7-8 and TRBJ2-7, with D possibly being TRBD2 (5 bases). CDR1 is SGHVS and CDR2 is FQNEAQ in the germline V gene. This CDR3 is built from 13 residues. Trimming stripped 5 bases from V and 3 bases from J, with 11 bases between. The CDR3 bases are TGTGCCAGCAGCACTGCTAGCTACTACGAGCAGTACTTC. The encoded protein is CASSTASYYEQYF.

This clonotype appeared a few times. The chain joins TRBV25-1 to TRBJ2-3; D possibly corresponds to TRBD2 (5 bases). The CDR3 extends over 14 amino acids. Germline CDR1 reads MGHDK; CDR2 reads SYGVNS. Trimming removed 6 bases from V and 2 bases from J, with 12 bases in between. The CDR3 DNA is TGTGCCAGCAGACCCTCACGGGACACAGATACGCAGTATTTT. It encodes CASRPSRDTDTQYF. Drawing the rest from reference TRBV25-1 and TRBJ2-3, the complete variable domain is EADIYQTPRYLVIGTGKKITLECSQTMGHDKMYWYQQDPGMELHLIHYSYGVNSTEKGDLSSESTVSRIRTEHFPLTLESARPSHTSQYLCASRPSRDTDTQYFGPGTRLTVL.

This chain joins TRBV6-2 or TRBV6-3 and TRBJ2-7; 10 nucleotides line up with TRBD1. V was clipped by 2 bases and J by 3 bases; unmatched bases: 4. The CDR3 is 15 amino acids. Germline V CDR1 and CDR2: MNHEY, SVGEGT. For the CDR3, the DNA is TGTGCCAGCAGTTACCCCTGGACAGGGGGCTACGAGCAGTACTTC. Residues: CASSYPWTGGYEQYF.

This clonotype was counted only a few times. The chain uses TRBV28 and TRBJ2-7; 8 bases align to TRBD1. CDR3 length equals 15 residues. The V gene end was trimmed by 6 bases and the J gene end by 6 bases; junction bases not matched to a gene: 13. The germline V gene has CDR1 MDHEN and CDR2 SYDVKM. CDR3 sequence: CASSRMDRDLAEQYF. The CDR3 region has the DNA TGTGCCAGCAGCCGAATGGACAGGGACCTCGCCGAGCAGTACTTC.

The chain employs TRBV5-6 and TRBJ2-7; 10 nucleotides line up with TRBD1. V lost 4 bases to trimming and J lost 3 bases; unmatched junction nucleotides: 7. The CDR3 loop spans 15 amino acids. Germline V CDR1 and CDR2: SGHDT, YYEEEE. CDR3 nucleotide sequence: TGTGCCAGCAGCCGACAGGGGGCATCGGTCTACGAGCAGTACTTC. Translating gives CASSRQGASVYEQYF.

V gene TRBV20-1 combines with J gene TRBJ1-5; a weak D match, TRBD1 (5 bases). Germline CDR1 DFQATT, CDR2 SNEGSKA (reference sequence). The V gene lost 3 bases and the J gene lost 3 bases, with 12 bases spanning the gap. The length of the CDR3 is 14 residues. The CDR3, as DNA: TGCAGTGCTAGGCCTGACAGTAACAATCAGCCCCAGCATTTT. Protein sequence: CSARPDSNNQPQHF.

This clonotype has a handful of counts. This sequence joins TRBV6-2 or TRBV6-3 and TRBJ1-2; 9 nucleotides line up with TRBD1. V dropped 6 bases and J dropped 1; count of bases not matched to a gene: 6. This CDR3 has 15 residues. Germline V gene sequence: CDR1 MNHEY, CDR2 SVGEGT. The CDR3 nucleotides are TGTGCCAGCAGAAAATCGGACAGGGGTAACTATGGCTACACCTTC. This encodes CASRKSDRGNYGYTF.

This clonotype was counted a few times. The V gene is TRBV29-1, the J gene TRBJ2-1; TRBD2 matches 12 bases. The CDR3 is 15 residues long. CDR1 and CDR2 (germline): SQVTM, ANQGSEA. V lost 1 base to trimming and J lost 8 bases; unmatched junction nucleotides: 6. CDR3 sequence: CSVEGGLAGWYEQFF. The DNA of the CDR3 is TGCAGCGTTGAAGGGGGACTAGCGGGTTGGTATGAGCAGTTCTTC.

The chain combines TRBV20-1 with TRBJ2-3; 7 bases fit TRBD2. CDR3 size: 14 residues. Unmatched junction bases numbered 8, after V lost 3 bases and J lost 5 bases. Germline values: CDR1 DFQATT, CDR2 SNEGSKA (reference sequence). CDR3 sequence: CSARFQGGGDTQYF. The CDR3 nucleotides read TGCAGTGCTAGGTTCCAGGGCGGGGGAGATACGCAGTATTTT.

This clonotype has only a few counts. This chain's CDR3 is CASSRPWVARYNEQFF. Here the CDR3 DNA reads TGTGCCAGCAGCCGCCCCTGGGTAGCTCGGTACAATGAGCAGTTCTTC. This chain connects TRBV6-2 or TRBV6-3 to TRBJ2-1, with D unresolved. V was cut by 6 bases and J by 4 bases, with 19 bases left in between. The CDR3 sequence is 16 residues long. Per the germline V gene, CDR1 is MNHEY and CDR2 is SVGEGT.

This clonotype was counted only a few times. V usage is TRBV11-3 and J usage is TRBJ2-3; no firm D call. CDR1 SGHNT and CDR2 YENEEA come from the germline V gene. With 2 bases removed from V and 1 base from J, the gap between germline ends came to 4 bases. CDR3 length equals 13 residues. In nucleotides, the CDR3 is TGTGCCAGCAGCTTACCAGGCACAGATACGCAGTATTTT. This translates into CASSLPGTDTQYF.

This sequence joins TRBV12-3 or TRBV12-4 and TRBJ2-3, with a possible D match to TRBD2 (6 bases). Trimming cost V 6 bases and J 3 bases, with 10 bases left between them. The CDR3 runs to 13 residues. For the CDR3, the DNA is TGTGCCAGCAGGCCGGGACTTACAGATACGCAGTATTTT. Protein product: CASRPGLTDTQYF.

This clonotype was counted only a few times. The V call is TRBV20-1, the J call TRBJ2-5, with D possibly being TRBD1 (6 bases). Trimming removed 1 base at V and 4 bases at J, with 13 bases between. Per the germline V gene, CDR1 is DFQATT and CDR2 is SNEGSKA (reference sequence). This CDR3 spans 14 amino acids. CDR3 protein: CSARAGARGETQYF. The CDR3 nucleotides read TGCAGTGCTAGAGCAGGGGCTAGGGGAGAGACCCAGTACTTC.